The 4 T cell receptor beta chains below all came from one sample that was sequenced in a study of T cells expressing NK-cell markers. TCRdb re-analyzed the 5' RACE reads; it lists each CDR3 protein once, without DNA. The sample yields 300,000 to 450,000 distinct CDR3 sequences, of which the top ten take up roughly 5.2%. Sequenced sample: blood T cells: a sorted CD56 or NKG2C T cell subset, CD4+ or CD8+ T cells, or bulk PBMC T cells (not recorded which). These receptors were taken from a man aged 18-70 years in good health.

The CDR3 spells CASSLAGEAGPYNEQFF. J is TRBJ2-1 and V is TRBV7-2; lacking DNA, the TRBD1 call made by TCRdb goes unchecked. The CDR3 has 17 residues. CDR1 SGHTA and CDR2 FQGNSA come from the germline V gene.

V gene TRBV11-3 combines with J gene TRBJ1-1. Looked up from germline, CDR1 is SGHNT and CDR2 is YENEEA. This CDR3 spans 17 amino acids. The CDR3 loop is CASSLDKSTAASTEAFF.

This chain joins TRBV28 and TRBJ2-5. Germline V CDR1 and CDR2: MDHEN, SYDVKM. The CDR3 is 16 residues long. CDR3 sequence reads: CASSLFGRKSIETQYF.

The chain's CDR3 is CASSRGLRTGETQYF. The chain is built from TRBV5-8 and TRBJ2-5; TCRdb's D call of TRBD1 is untestable without DNA. This CDR3 has 15 residues. Germline CDR1 reads SGHTS; CDR2 reads YDEGEE.